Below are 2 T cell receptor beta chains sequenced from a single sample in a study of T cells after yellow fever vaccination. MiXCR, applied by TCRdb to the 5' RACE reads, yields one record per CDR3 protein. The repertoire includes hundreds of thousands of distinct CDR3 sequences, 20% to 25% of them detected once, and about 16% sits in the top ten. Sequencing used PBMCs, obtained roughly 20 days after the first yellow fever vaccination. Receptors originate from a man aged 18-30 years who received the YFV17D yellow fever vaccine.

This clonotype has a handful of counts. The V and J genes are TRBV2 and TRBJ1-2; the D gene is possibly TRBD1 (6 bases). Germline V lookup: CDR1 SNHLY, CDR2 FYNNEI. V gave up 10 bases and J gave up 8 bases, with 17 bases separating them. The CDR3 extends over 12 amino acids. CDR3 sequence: CATRQDLWGYTF. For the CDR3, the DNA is TGTGCCACCCGACAGGATCTTTGGGGCTACACCTTC.

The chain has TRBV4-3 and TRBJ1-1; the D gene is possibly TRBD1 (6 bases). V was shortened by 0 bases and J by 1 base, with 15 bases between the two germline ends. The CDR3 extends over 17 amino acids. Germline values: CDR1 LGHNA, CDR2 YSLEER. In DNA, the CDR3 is TGCGCCAGCAGCCAAGATCGTACAGGGAGAGGGAACACTGAAGCTTTCTTT. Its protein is CASSQDRTGRGNTEAFF.